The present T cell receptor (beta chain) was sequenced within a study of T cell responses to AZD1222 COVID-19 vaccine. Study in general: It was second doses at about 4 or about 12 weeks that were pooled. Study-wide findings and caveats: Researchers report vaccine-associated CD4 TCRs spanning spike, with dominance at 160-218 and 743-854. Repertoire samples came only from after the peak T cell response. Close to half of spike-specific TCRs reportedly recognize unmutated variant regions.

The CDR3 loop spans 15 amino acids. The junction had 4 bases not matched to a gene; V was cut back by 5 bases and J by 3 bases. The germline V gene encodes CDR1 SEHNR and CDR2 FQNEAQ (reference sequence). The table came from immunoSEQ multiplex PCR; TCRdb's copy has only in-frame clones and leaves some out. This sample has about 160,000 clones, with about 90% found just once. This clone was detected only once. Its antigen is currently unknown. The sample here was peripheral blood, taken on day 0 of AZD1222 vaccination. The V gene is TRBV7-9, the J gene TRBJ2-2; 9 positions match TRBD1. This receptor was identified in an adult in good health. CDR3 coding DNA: TGTGCCAGCAGCGCCCGACAGGGGGACACCGGGGAGCTGTTTTTT. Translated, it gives CASSARQGDTGELFF.